The subject of this entry is one TCR beta chain. The sample holds many counts of this clonotype. No cognate antigen has been identified for it. The sample holds no much larger clone one base away, and base qualities are not on file. Including the terminal cysteine and phenylalanine, the CDR3 comprises 14 residues. Only the CDR3 DNA stays, 42 bases, in frame from base 1. CDR1 and CDR2, looked up from the germline V gene, are SGHRS and YFSETQ. At the junction V is shortened by 2 bases and J by 0 bases, with 8 bases in between. This specimen belongs to a study of T-cell memory formation after mild COVID-19 (dated by TCRdb to the early 2020s). Regarding the complete study: TCR sequence clusters from the two donors were largely donor specific. Longitudinal TCRalpha and TCRbeta repertoire sequencing tracked T-cell clones expanding and contracting after mild COVID-19 in two donors. Two young, previously healthy adult volunteers made up the cohort, one male and one female.

Sequenced using an Illumina NovaSeq 6000. TCRalpha and TCRbeta cDNA libraries were built by 5'RACE with constant-segment primers, adding sample barcodes and unique molecular identifiers. RNA was extracted from every sample with Trizol reagent. Libraries were amplified in two PCR steps, with a second sample barcode and Illumina TruSeq adapters added in the second step. Libraries were sequenced on an Illumina NovaSeq with 2 x 150 bp paired-end reads. Regarding the original processing steps: With migec v1.2.7, reads were demultiplexed and then collapsed into UMI-guided consensus sequences. Using mixcr v2.1.11, UMI consensuses were aligned to TRA and TRB V and J templates and then assembled into clonotypes. Expanded or contracted clonotypes were those called significant by both edgeR and NoisET, with noise models trained on biological replicates. For edgeR calls, a false discovery rate-adjusted p below 0.01 and a log2 fold-change threshold of 1 were applied. As an exploratory analysis of dynamics, max-normalized trajectories of the 1000 most abundant clonotypes were examined with PCA combined with hierarchical clustering. Separately sequenced CD4+ and CD8+ repertoires were used to assign the CD4 or CD8 phenotype of responding clones. The public reads were reprocessed in TCRdb via fastp at Q25 and MiXCR, keeping in-frame beta chains. Entries are consolidated by CDR3 protein sequence, retaining the most common genes and DNA. TCRdb, not the authors, supplied the V and J calls. The table for this sample lists tens of thousands of distinct CDR3 sequences; approximately 10% of them were counted only once. Approximately 29% of the sample lies in the top ten.

What the study reported, not specific to this receptor: The study covered only a couple of mild cases, and larger cohorts including severe cases with pre-infection samples were considered necessary. Contracting CD4+ clones were located mainly in the CM and EM memory subsets, whereas CD8+ clones were found to be enriched in EMRA. From day 15 to 85, contracting clones showed balanced CD4/CD8 phenotypes, whereas a second wave of clones that expanded from day 15 to 37 leaned towards CD4+. SARS-CoV-2 specificity was not confirmed for the second-wave clones peaking on day 37. The detection of some responding clones in pre-infection memory suggests that pre-existing cross-reactive memory T cells joined the SARS-CoV-2 response.

Ficoll-Paque density gradient centrifugation was the method used to isolate PBMCs. The specimen sequenced was PBMCs or a T cell subset sorted from them (not recorded which). The chain employs TRBV5-1 and TRBJ1-2; the D gene remains uncertain. The receptor was derived from a man between 18 and 35 years old who had mild COVID-19 (a few samples of this study predate the infection). The sample titles of this study are shuffled in the database, so cell type and time point are left out; the donor was told from shared clones. CDR3 protein: CASSFGSSNYGYTF. The nucleotide sequence reads TGCGCCAGCAGCTTCGGCAGCTCTAACTATGGCTACACCTTC. With the portions outside the CDR3 filled from the reference TRBV5-1 and TRBJ1-2 genes, the complete variable region becomes KAGVTQTPRYLIKTRGQQVTLSCSPISGHRSVSWYQQTPGQGLQFLFEYFSETQRNKGNFPGRFSGRQFSNSRSEMNVSTLELGDSALYLCASSFGSSNYGYTFGSGTRLTVV.